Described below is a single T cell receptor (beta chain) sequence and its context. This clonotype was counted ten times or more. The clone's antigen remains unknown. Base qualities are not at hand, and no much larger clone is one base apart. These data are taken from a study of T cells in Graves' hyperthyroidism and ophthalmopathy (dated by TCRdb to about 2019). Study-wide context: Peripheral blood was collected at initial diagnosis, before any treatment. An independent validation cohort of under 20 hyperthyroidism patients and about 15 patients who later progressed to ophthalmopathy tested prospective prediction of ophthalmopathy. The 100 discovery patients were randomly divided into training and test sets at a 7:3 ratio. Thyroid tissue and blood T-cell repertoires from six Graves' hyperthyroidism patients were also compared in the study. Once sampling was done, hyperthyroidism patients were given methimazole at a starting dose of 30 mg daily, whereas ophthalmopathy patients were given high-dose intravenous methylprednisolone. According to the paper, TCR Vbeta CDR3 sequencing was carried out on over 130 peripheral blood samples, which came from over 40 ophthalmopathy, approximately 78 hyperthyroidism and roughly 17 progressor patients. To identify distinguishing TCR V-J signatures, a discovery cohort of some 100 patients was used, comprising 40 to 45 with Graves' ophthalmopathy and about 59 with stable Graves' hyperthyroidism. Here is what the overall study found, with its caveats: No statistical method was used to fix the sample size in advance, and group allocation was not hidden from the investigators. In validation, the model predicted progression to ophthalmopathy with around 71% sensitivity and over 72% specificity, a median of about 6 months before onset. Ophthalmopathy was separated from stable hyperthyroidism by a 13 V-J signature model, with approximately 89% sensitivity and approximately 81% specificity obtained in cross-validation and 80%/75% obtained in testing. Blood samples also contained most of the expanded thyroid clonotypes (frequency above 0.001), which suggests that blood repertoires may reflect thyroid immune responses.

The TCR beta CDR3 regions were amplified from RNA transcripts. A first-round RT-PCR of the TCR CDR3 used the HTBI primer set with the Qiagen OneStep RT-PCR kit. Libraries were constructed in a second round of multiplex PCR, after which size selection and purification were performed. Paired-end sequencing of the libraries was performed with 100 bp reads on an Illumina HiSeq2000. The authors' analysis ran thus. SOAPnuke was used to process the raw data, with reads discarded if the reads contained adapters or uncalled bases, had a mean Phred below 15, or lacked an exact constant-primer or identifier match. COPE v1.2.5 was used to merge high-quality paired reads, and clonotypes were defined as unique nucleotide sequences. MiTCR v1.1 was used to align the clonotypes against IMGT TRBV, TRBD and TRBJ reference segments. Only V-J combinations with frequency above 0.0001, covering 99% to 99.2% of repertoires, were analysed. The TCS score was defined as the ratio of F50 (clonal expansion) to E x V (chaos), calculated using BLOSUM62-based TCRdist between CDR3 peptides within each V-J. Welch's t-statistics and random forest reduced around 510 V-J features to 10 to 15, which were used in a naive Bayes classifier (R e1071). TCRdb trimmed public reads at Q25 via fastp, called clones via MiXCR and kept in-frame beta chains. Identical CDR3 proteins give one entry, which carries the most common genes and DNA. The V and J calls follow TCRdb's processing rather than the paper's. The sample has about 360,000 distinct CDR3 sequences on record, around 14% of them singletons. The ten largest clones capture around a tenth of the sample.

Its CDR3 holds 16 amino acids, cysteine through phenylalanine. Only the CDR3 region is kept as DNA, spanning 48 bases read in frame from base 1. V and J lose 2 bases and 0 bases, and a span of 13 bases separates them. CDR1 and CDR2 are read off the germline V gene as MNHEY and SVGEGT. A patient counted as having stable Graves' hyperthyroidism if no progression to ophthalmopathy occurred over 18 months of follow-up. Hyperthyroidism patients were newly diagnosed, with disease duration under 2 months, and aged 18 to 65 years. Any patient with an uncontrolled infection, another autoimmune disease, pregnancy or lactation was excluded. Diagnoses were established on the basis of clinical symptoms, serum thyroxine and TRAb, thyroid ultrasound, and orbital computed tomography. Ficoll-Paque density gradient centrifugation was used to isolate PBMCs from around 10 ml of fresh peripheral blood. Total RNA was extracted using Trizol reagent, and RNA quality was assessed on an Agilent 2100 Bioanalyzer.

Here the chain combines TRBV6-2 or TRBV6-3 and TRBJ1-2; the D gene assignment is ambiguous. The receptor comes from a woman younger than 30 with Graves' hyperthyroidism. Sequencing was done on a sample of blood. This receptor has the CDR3 CASSYHIGYTNYGYTF. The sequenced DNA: TGTGCCAGCAGTTACCATATTGGATATACTAACTATGGCTACACCTTC.